Below, 30 T cell receptor beta chains from the same sample are listed, as sequenced in a study of CD8 T cells in Susac syndrome. A quantity of about 0.45 to 1 ug RNA underwent reverse transcription using random hexamers. Using its own MiXCR run on the immunoSEQ multiplex PCR reads, TCRdb lists one record per CDR3 protein. The sample includes more than 200,000 distinct CDR3 sequences, 85% to 95% of them seen just once. The sequenced sample was CD4+ T cells from PBMCs. Source of these receptors: a human donor with Susac syndrome.

The gene calls are TRBV28 and TRBJ1-1; a possible D gene is TRBD1 (5 bases). Germline lookup yields CDR1 MDHEN and CDR2 SYDVKM. CDR3 length: 14 amino acids. The V gene lost 3 bases and the J gene lost 0 bases, with 8 bases spanning the gap. This chain's CDR3 is CASSLVRVNTEAFF. The CDR3, as DNA: TGTGCCAGCAGTTTGGTCAGGGTGAACACTGAAGCTTTCTTT.

This clonotype was seen only once. The junction differs from germline at one of its ends, possibly a read error. This chain uses TRBV7-8 with TRBJ1-2; no firm D call. CDR3 length equals 14 residues. From germline, CDR1 is SGHVS and CDR2 FQNEAQ. CDR3 sequence: CASSVATEIYGYTF. CDR3 DNA: TGTGCCAGCAGCGTAGCGACCGAAATCTATGGCTACACCTTC.

The chain couples TRBV11-2 to TRBJ2-3, with D possibly called TRBD1 or TRBD2 (5 bases each). V lost 4 bases to trimming and J lost 3 bases, with 14 bases between them. Germline V gene sequence: CDR1 SGHAT, CDR2 FQNNGV. The CDR3 runs 15 residues. CDR3 nucleotide sequence: TGTGCCAGCAGCTCGGGACGGATGGGGACAGATACGCAGTATTTT. Its translation: CASSSGRMGTDTQYF.

This clonotype occurred once. The V and J genes are TRBV7-9 and TRBJ1-6; D possibly corresponds to TRBD1 (6 bases). The CDR3 contains 15 residues. Trimming pared 5 bases from V and 8 bases from J, leaving 16 bases between. Germline loops: CDR1 SEHNR, CDR2 FQNEAQ (reference sequence). In DNA, the CDR3 is TGTGCCAGCAGCGATCCAGGGGACCCTTATTCACCCCTCCACTTT. Its protein is CASSDPGDPYSPLHF.

In DNA form, the CDR3 reads TGTGCCAGCAGTCCCGGGACAGGGGATCGCGGGGAGCTGTTTTTT. Translated, it gives CASSPGTGDRGELFF. This chain connects TRBV12-3 or TRBV12-4 to TRBJ2-2; 10 bases agree with TRBD1. V was pared by 5 bases and J by 7 bases, with 7 bases of the junction left unmatched. The CDR3 loop spans 15 amino acids.

The chain is built from TRBV6-5 and TRBJ2-1; maybe TRBD1 (6 bases). This CDR3 has 13 amino acids. Trimming removed 5 bases at V and 6 bases at J, with 11 bases between. From germline, CDR1 is MNHEY and CDR2 SVGAGI. CDR3 DNA sequence: TGTGCCAGCAGTGGACAGAACCTCAATGAGCAGTTCTTC. The encoded protein is CASSGQNLNEQFF.

This sequence joins TRBV20-1 and TRBJ2-5, with 9 bases matching TRBD2. Germline CDR1 reads DFQATT; CDR2 reads SNEGSKA (reference sequence). Losses at the gene ends were 3 bases for V and 9 bases for J; bases not matched to a gene: 11. CDR3 length: 14 residues. DNA for the CDR3: TGCAGTGCTAGTCGATTTCCGGCGGGAGGGTCCCAGTACTTC. This codes for CSASRFPAGGSQYF.

The sample holds one count of this clonotype. V and J are TRBV5-1 and TRBJ2-2; possibly TRBD2 for D (6 bases). Trimming cost V 3 bases and J 5 bases, with 14 bases left between them. The CDR3 loop spans 15 amino acids. CDR1 and CDR2 (germline): SGHRS, YFSETQ. In DNA form, the CDR3 reads TGCGCCAGCAGCTCGCAGCGGGTTTTGACCGGGGAGCTGTTTTTT. Translating gives CASSSQRVLTGELFF.

This clonotype was found once. The chain uses TRBV20-1 and TRBJ2-5, with 7 bases fitting TRBD2. Per the germline V gene, CDR1 is DFQATT and CDR2 is SNEGSKA (reference sequence). The CDR3 length is 13 residues. V lost 1 base and J lost 2; bases outside the gene matches: 1. The DNA for the CDR3 is TGCAGTGCTAGAGGACTAGCACAAGAGACCCAGTACTTC. Its protein product is CSARGLAQETQYF.

This chain uses TRBV7-9 with TRBJ1-4; possibly TRBD1 for D (6 bases). V lost 5 bases and J 8 bases, leaving 21 bases between the germline ends. Germline assignment: CDR1 SEHNR and CDR2 FQNEAQ (reference sequence). The CDR3 extends over 16 amino acids. For the CDR3, the DNA is TGTGCCAGCAGCCTAAGTCTCACAGGGAGAGGCGAAAAACTGTTTTTT. Translating gives CASSLSLTGRGEKLFF.

The rearrangement uses TRBV29-1 and TRBJ1-1, with D maybe TRBD1 (5 bases). Germline CDR1 SQVTM, CDR2 ANQGSEA. The ends were cut back, 0 bases at V and 5 bases at J, with 22 bases in the middle. CDR3 length: 17 amino acids. The CDR3 DNA follows: TGCAGCGTTGAAGATCGGGGGGGGTTGGGGGTATGGACTGAAGCTTTCTTT. It yields the protein CSVEDRGGLGVWTEAFF. The whole variable domain, remainder taken from reference TRBV29-1 and TRBJ1-1, is SAVISQKPSRDICQRGTSLTIQCQVDSQVTMMFWYRQQPGQSLTLIATANQGSEATYESGFVIDKFPISRPNLTFSTLTVSNMSPEDSSIYLCSVEDRGGLGVWTEAFFGQGTRLTVV.

V usage is TRBV27 and J usage is TRBJ2-2; tentatively, D is TRBD2 (6 bases). The CDR3 is made up of 14 amino acids. Looked up from germline, CDR1 is MNHEY and CDR2 is SMNVEV (reference sequence). The V end lost 5 bases, the J end lost 5 bases, and 12 bases lay between the germline ends. The CDR3, as DNA: TGTGCCAGCAGTGGAGGGGCTGGGACCGGGGAGCTGTTTTTT. It encodes CASSGGAGTGELFF.

The rearrangement joins TRBV18 to TRBJ1-2; possible D gene TRBD1, 6 bases. The CDR3 contains 15 residues. The V gene lost 3 bases and the J gene lost 4 bases, with 15 bases spanning the gap. Germline-derived CDR1 and CDR2 are KGHSH and LQKENI. In DNA form, the CDR3 reads TGTGCCAGCTCACCGGGCCAGGGGTCCTCCTATGGCTACACCTTC. It specifies CASSPGQGSSYGYTF.

The chain carries TRBV28 and TRBJ1-2, with TRBD1 as a possible D gene (5 bases). The germline V gene encodes CDR1 MDHEN and CDR2 SYDVKM. With 7 bases removed from V and 4 bases from J, the gap between germline ends came to 10 bases. This CDR3 spans 12 amino acids. CDR3 coding DNA: TGTGCCAGCATGGGACCTTTCTATGGCTACACCTTC. This translates into CASMGPFYGYTF.

The V gene is TRBV7-6, the J gene TRBJ1-1; 9 bases line up with TRBD1. The CDR3 length is 13 residues. Trimming cost V 6 bases and J 3 bases; bases outside gene matches: 2. From germline, CDR1 is SGHVS and CDR2 FNYEAQ. The CDR3 DNA reads TGTGCCAGCAGTTGGACAGGGGACACTGAAGCTTTCTTT. This codes for CASSWTGDTEAFF.

This chain joins TRBV14 and TRBJ2-7, with D unclear. Between the trimmed V and J ends, which lost 1 base and 2 bases, there was a span of 6 bases. Germline V gives CDR1 SGHDN, CDR2 FVKESK. The CDR3 runs to 13 residues. For the CDR3, the DNA is TGTGCCAGCAGCCAAGCACCACCCTACGAGCAGTACTTC. Amino acid sequence: CASSQAPPYEQYF.

J is TRBJ1-5 and V is TRBV11-3; D uncertain. The CDR3 contains 13 residues. The V gene lost 0 bases and the J gene lost 4 bases, with 4 bases spanning the gap. Per the germline V gene, CDR1 is SGHNT and CDR2 is YENEEA. CDR3 sequence: CASSLDENQPQHF. The DNA of the CDR3 is TGTGCCAGCAGCTTAGATGAGAATCAGCCCCAGCATTTT.

The genes are TRBV6-5 and TRBJ2-5, with TRBD1 matching 10 bases. CDR3 length: 15 residues. J lost 4 bases, V lost 7 bases, and 9 bases had no gene match. CDR1 is MNHEY, CDR2 SVGAGI, per germline. The CDR3 DNA sequence: TGTGCCAGCACCTCAGACAGGGGGCCAGGAGAGACCCAGTACTTC. Its protein is CASTSDRGPGETQYF.

This chain joins TRBV19 and TRBJ1-5; 11 positions match TRBD1. Losses at the gene ends were 6 bases for V and 1 base for J; bases not matched to a gene: 11. There are 18 residues in the CDR3. Germline CDR1 is LNHDA and CDR2 is SQIVND (reference sequence). The CDR3 sequence: CASSGGQGAILSNQPQHF. The DNA for the CDR3 is TGTGCCAGTAGCGGAGGACAGGGGGCGATCTTAAGCAATCAGCCCCAGCATTTT. The full variable domain, with the rest looked up from reference TRBV19 and TRBJ1-5, is DGGITQSPKYLFRKEGQNVTLSCEQNLNHDAMYWYRQDPGQGLRLIYYSQIVNDFQKGDIAEGYSVSREKKESFPLTVTSAQKNPTAFYLCASSGGQGAILSNQPQHFGDGTRLSIL.

V is TRBV25-1 and J is TRBJ2-5; 8 bases fit TRBD1. The germline gives CDR1 MGHDK, CDR2 SYGVNS. The CDR3 covers 13 residues. V trimming: 11 bases; J trimming: 1 base; junction bases outside the gene matches: 6. In DNA form, the CDR3 reads TGTGCCTGTGTCCAGGGGGCCCAAGAGACCCAGTACTTC. Translation gives CACVQGAQETQYF.

The V and J genes are TRBV20-1 and TRBJ1-1, with D maybe TRBD1 (5 bases). Germline assignment: CDR1 DFQATT and CDR2 SNEGSKA (reference sequence). This CDR3 has 11 amino acids. Here the CDR3 DNA reads TGCACCACAGGACGGAACACTGAAGCTTTCTTT. This encodes CTTGRNTEAFF.

The chain carries TRBV6-1 and TRBJ2-7; TRBD1 or TRBD2 may be the D gene (6 bases each). Germline CDR1 and CDR2: MNHNS and SASEGT. The CDR3 contains 15 residues. V was cut by 4 bases and J by 1 base, with 14 bases left in between. CDR3 amino acids: CASSVQGGGSYEQYF. CDR3 DNA sequence: TGTGCCAGCAGTGTACAGGGAGGTGGGTCCTACGAGCAGTACTTC.

The chain links TRBV5-1 to TRBJ2-3, with D maybe TRBD1 (5 bases). The germline gives CDR1 SGHRS, CDR2 YFSETQ. CDR3 size: 17 residues. V was trimmed by 7 bases and J by 0 bases, leaving 21 bases between them. The CDR3 DNA is TGCGCCAGCCGATTGACCGGACAACCCGCTAGCACAGATACGCAGTATTTT. Its protein product is CASRLTGQPASTDTQYF.

The J gene is TRBJ1-2, the V gene TRBV5-4; maybe TRBD1 (6 bases). The germline V gene has CDR1 SGHNT and CDR2 YYREEE (reference sequence). V was cut by 1 base and J by 4 bases, with 11 bases left in between. This CDR3 spans 14 amino acids. DNA of the CDR3: TGTGCCAGCAGCTTGCGGGGGCACGGCTATGGCTACACCTTC. It specifies CASSLRGHGYGYTF.

This rearrangement joins TRBV5-6 to TRBJ2-1; 10 nucleotides agree with TRBD1. The germline gives CDR1 SGHDT, CDR2 YYEEEE. The junction had 3 bases not matched to a gene; V was cut back by 4 bases and J by 2 bases. The CDR3 sequence is 15 residues long. CDR3 amino acids: CASSVTGGPYNEQFF. CDR3 coding DNA: TGTGCCAGCAGCGTGACAGGGGGCCCCTACAATGAGCAGTTCTTC.

The chain couples TRBV3-1 to TRBJ1-1, with D hard to call. Germline V CDR1 and CDR2: LGHDT, YNNKEL (reference sequence). Trimming removed 0 bases from V and 3 bases from J, with 11 bases in between. This CDR3 is built from 15 residues. The CDR3 sequence: CASSQDVQRDTEAFF. The CDR3 DNA sequence: TGTGCCAGCAGCCAAGACGTTCAAAGGGACACTGAAGCTTTCTTT.

CDR3 DNA: TGTGCCAGCAGTGACAGGGCCGCAACGTTTTTT. The encoded protein is CASSDRAATFF. J is TRBJ1-4 and V is TRBV25-1; possibly TRBD1 for D (5 bases). Germline CDR1 and CDR2: MGHDK and SYGVNS. The CDR3 loop spans 11 amino acids. V was shortened by 3 bases and J by 16 bases, with 12 bases between the two germline ends.

This clonotype was seen a single time. The rearrangement joins TRBV29-1 to TRBJ2-7, with 8 bases lining up with TRBD1. Germline CDR1 and CDR2: SQVTM and ANQGSEA. The CDR3 consists of 15 residues. The ends lost 6 bases at V and 3 bases at J; junction bases unmatched: 13. The CDR3 region has the DNA TGCAGCGTAAGGACAGGGAAAGGGTCCCTCTACGAGCAGTACTTC. It is translated as CSVRTGKGSLYEQYF.

As to this clonotype: Lacking the conserved final phenylalanine or tryptophan, this CDR3 likely reflects a read error. The V gene is TRBV20-1, the J gene TRBJ2-5; D may match TRBD1 or TRBD2 (5 bases each). Trimming cost V 5 bases and J 4 bases, with 17 bases left between them. CDR1 and CDR2 from the germline V gene are DFQATT and SNEGSKA (reference sequence). The CDR3 covers 14 residues. The CDR3 spells CSASGTPPAETQYY. The CDR3 DNA reads as TGCAGTGCTTCCGGGACCCCACCAGCAGAGACCCAGTACTAC.

The V gene is TRBV6-2 or TRBV6-3, the J gene TRBJ2-5; TRBD2 aligns across 12 bases. This CDR3 region has 17 residues. Trimming at V came to 6 bases and at J to 5 bases, leaving 13 bases not matched to a gene. Germline V gene data show CDR1 as MNHEY and CDR2 as SVGEGT. CDR3 protein: CASRSLAGGHWKETQYF. CDR3 nucleotides: TGTGCCAGCAGATCACTAGCGGGGGGCCACTGGAAGGAGACCCAGTACTTC.